The sequence of this T cell receptor (beta chain) was determined in a study of blood T cell repertoires in COVID-19. The method was immunoSEQ multiplex PCR; TCRdb's version includes in-frame clones alone and lacks a portion of them. Among roughly 90,000 clones listed, about 88% were seen once. The sequenced material came from peripheral blood. This clonotype was obtained from a woman of 80 years or more with active COVID-19.

The CDR3 is CASSWQGDSYEQYF. The CDR3 region has the DNA TGTGCCAGCAGTTGGCAGGGGGATTCCTACGAGCAGTACTTC. V is TRBV27 and J is TRBJ2-7; 7 bases map to TRBD1. The germline gives CDR1 MNHEY, CDR2 SMNVEV (reference sequence). This CDR3 comprises 14 residues. The ends lost 4 bases at V and 1 base at J; junction bases unmatched: 4.